This is a list of T cell receptor beta chains from one sample in a study of T cells in Graves' hyperthyroidism and ophthalmopathy. Each CDR3 protein is one row after TCRdb ran MiXCR on the multiplex PCR reads. This table has hundreds of thousands of distinct CDR3 sequences, around 16% appearing once. The sequencing input was blood. The source of these receptors is a woman between 18 and 29 years old with Graves' hyperthyroidism. Both conserved end residues are trimmed from each CDR3.

V gene: TRBV14
J gene: TRBJ1-4
CDR3 protein: ASSQRTATNEKLF

V gene: TRBV5-6
J gene: TRBJ2-7
CDR3 protein: ASSGSLRYEQY

V gene: TRBV6-1
J gene: TRBJ2-1
CDR3 protein: ASKLSGDHYNEQF

V gene: TRBV5-8
J gene: TRBJ1-1
CDR3 protein: ASTRQGAGEAF

V gene: TRBV7-3
J gene: TRBJ2-3
CDR3 protein: ASSLYRGRMDTQY

V gene: TRBV20-1
J gene: TRBJ1-6
CDR3 protein: SARDLSGHSSYNSPLH

V gene: TRBV12-3/TRBV12-4
J gene: TRBJ2-1
CDR3 protein: ASSALRGSGVFLF

V gene: TRBV11-2
J gene: TRBJ1-3
CDR3 protein: ASKSGASGNTIY

V gene: TRBV28
J gene: TRBJ2-7
CDR3 protein: ASSLWGSGRASGEQY

V gene: TRBV7-8
J gene: TRBJ2-5
CDR3 protein: ASSSPAGRDVTQY